Detailed here is one T cell receptor (beta chain). What it binds is unknown. Sequencing of DNA taken from cultured CD4+ T cells relied on the Oncomine TCR Beta short-read assay. TCRdb reprocessed the PCR reads via MiXCR and lists one record per CDR3 protein. This table has nearly 25,000 distinct CDR3 sequences, 30% appearing once. CDR3 length: 15 residues. Germline V gene lookup returns CDR1 LNHNV and CDR2 YYDKDF (reference sequence). With V trimmed by 1 base and J by 2 bases, 5 bases remained unmatched. Time point meaning: late sampling 161 to 241 days after vaccination in a few convalescent patients. Treatment in this sample: approximately 9-day PBMC culture with coronavirus spike peptide pools or control peptides (ViraFEST assay). The sample is drawn from a study of vaccination and CD4 T cells after COVID-19. Study as a whole: The convalescents, six males and four females, included two who were Hispanic. A median of approximately 100 days (range 35 to 161) separated diagnosis from post-COVID sampling. Every culture used as a control got a CEFX pool, an HIV-1 Nef pool, or no peptide.

Findings of the study overall: A median 86.3% of convalescent patients' SARS-CoV-2-reactive clones emerged only after vaccination.

The V call is TRBV15, the J call TRBJ2-7, with 7 bases lining up with TRBD2. The specimen comprised CD4+ T cells from blood, cultured in vitro, sampled about 7 months after SARS-CoV-2 vaccination. The TCR comes from a human donor who had recovered from COVID-19. For the CDR3, the DNA is TGTGCCACCAGCAGAGGGAGCGGGGAAACCTACGAGCAGTACTTC. Its protein is CATSRGSGETYEQYF.